The 18 T cell receptor beta chains below come from one sample, sequenced in a study of tumor-infiltrating lymphocytes in primary liver carcinoma. Unsorted whole blood served as the source of blood RNA, and germline DNA was extracted as well. Total RNA amounting to 450 to 550 ng was the source from which TCR beta cDNA was made with a constant-region primer. Researchers made the TCR beta libraries by running three nested multiplex PCR rounds with slightly modified ARM-PCR. For roughly 11 cycles apiece, the opening two PCR rounds ran with TRBV1-TRBV30 forward primers and a C-beta reverse primer. TCRdb re-called the multiplex PCR reads through MiXCR, storing one row per CDR3 protein. The repertoire holds around 330,000 distinct CDR3 sequences, with around 50% as singletons. Sequencing input: peripheral blood. The receptors originated from a woman younger than 45 with primary liver carcinoma and hepatitis B virus infection.

The rearrangement joins TRBV6-1 to TRBJ1-1; 9 bases agree with TRBD1. The CDR3 loop spans 16 amino acids. CDR1 is MNHNS, CDR2 SASEGT, per germline. The junction had 13 bases not matched to a gene; V was cut back by 4 bases and J by 7 bases. The CDR3 sequence is CASSVQSRQGGSEAFF. The CDR3 DNA reads as TGTGCCAGCAGTGTCCAGTCTAGACAGGGGGGTAGTGAAGCTTTCTTT.

On this clonotype itself: A much larger clone differs by one base, so this may be a read error. V gene TRBV6-2 or TRBV6-3 combines with J gene TRBJ2-1; 15 nucleotides line up with TRBD2. The CDR3 covers 17 residues. Germline CDR1 MNHEY, CDR2 SVGEGT. V dropped 7 bases and J dropped 7; count of bases not matched to a gene: 11. As DNA, the CDR3 is TGTGCCAGCACCCACTGTTCGGGGACTAGCGGGAGGAATGAGCAGTTCTTC. Protein sequence: CASTHCSGTSGRNEQFF.

For this clonotype: A much larger clone lies one base from this, so it may be a read error. V and J are TRBV12-3 or TRBV12-4 and TRBJ1-3; 7 nucleotides line up with TRBD1. The CDR3 is made up of 15 amino acids. The CDR3: CASSFGRGNGNSIYF. The CDR3, as DNA: TGTGCCAGCAGTTTTGGCAGGGGGAATGGAAACAGCATATATTTT.

The chain uses TRBV7-9 and TRBJ2-1; 8 bases map to TRBD1. This CDR3 contains 17 residues. CDR1 is SEHNR and CDR2 is FQNEAQ in the germline V gene (reference sequence). V lost 3 bases, J lost 0 bases, and 7 bases stayed unmatched. The CDR3 DNA sequence: TGTGCCAGCAGCTTGGAGGACAGGGTTGGCTCCTACAATGAGCAGTTCTTC. Its translation is CASSLEDRVGSYNEQFF. The complete variable domain, with remaining parts taken from reference TRBV7-9 and TRBJ2-1, reads DTGVSQNPRHKITKRGQNVTFRCDPISEHNRLYWYRQTLGQGPEFLTYFQNEAQLEKSRLLSDRFSAERPKGSFSTLEIQRTEQGDSAMYLCASSLEDRVGSYNEQFFGPGTRLTVL.

The chain is built from TRBV4-2 and TRBJ2-1, with 7 positions matching TRBD1. There are 15 residues in the CDR3. Germline V gene sequence: CDR1 LGHNA, CDR2 YNFKEQ. Trimming removed 3 bases from V and 10 bases from J; junction bases left unmatched: 12. In nucleotides, the CDR3 is TGTGCCAGCAGCCAGAGCCTAGGGACAGCTTACGAGCAGTTCTTC. It codes for CASSQSLGTAYEQFF.

The chain combines TRBV28 with TRBJ2-7; 7 positions agree with TRBD2. The V and J ends lost 2 bases and 9 bases, in that order; junction bases with no gene match: 13. Germline CDR1 and CDR2: MDHEN and SYDVKM. This CDR3 has 15 residues. For the CDR3, the DNA is TGTGCCAGCAGTTTAGGCGGACTAGTGGTCTATCGGCAGTACTTC. This gives the protein CASSLGGLVVYRQYF.

Of note for this clonotype: The conserved final phenylalanine or tryptophan is absent from the CDR3, which likely points to a read error. This chain uses TRBV24-1 with TRBJ2-7; D not certain. Between the trimmed V and J ends, which lost 5 bases and 0 bases, there was a span of 7 bases. Germline V lookup: CDR1 KGHDR, CDR2 SFDVKD. The length of the CDR3 is 13 residues. The CDR3 reads CATSAASSYEQYI. CDR3 nucleotides: TGTGCCACCAGTGCGGCTAGCTCCTACGAGCAGTACATC.

This clonotype was recorded a few times. This rearrangement joins TRBV5-6 to TRBJ2-2; tentative D call: TRBD1 (5 bases). This CDR3 region has 16 residues. Germline CDR1 and CDR2: SGHDT and YYEEEE. With 4 bases removed from V and 1 base from J, the gap between germline ends came to 14 bases. CDR3 protein: CASSKDNLLNTGELFF. The CDR3 DNA is TGTGCCAGCAGCAAGGACAACCTACTGAACACCGGGGAGCTGTTTTTT. The complete variable domain, with remaining parts taken from reference TRBV5-6 and TRBJ2-2, reads DAGVTQSPTHLIKTRGQQVTLRCSPKSGHDTVSWYQQALGQGPQFIFQYYEEEERQRGNFPDRFSGHQFPNYSSELNVNALLLGDSALYLCASSKDNLLNTGELFFGEGSRLTVL.

In the case of this clonotype: This sequence may be a read error, since a much larger clone differs from it by one base. In this CDR3 the conserved last residue, phenylalanine or tryptophan, is missing, so a read error is likely. This chain uses TRBV6-6 with TRBJ1-1, with 9 nucleotides matching TRBD1. CDR1 MNHNY and CDR2 SVGAGI come from the germline V gene (reference sequence). The CDR3 runs 14 residues. J was trimmed by 3 bases and V by 5 bases; bases with no gene match: 4. This CDR3 reads CASSEQGADTEAFL. The DNA of the CDR3 is TGTGCCAGCAGTGAACAGGGGGCTGACACTGAAGCTTTCCTT.

This clonotype was recorded many times. V usage is TRBV4-2 and J usage is TRBJ2-7; TRBD1 aligns across 9 bases. Per germline, CDR1 LGHNA and CDR2 YNFKEQ. V was pared by 4 bases and J by 4 bases, with 8 bases of the junction left unmatched. The CDR3 length is 15 residues. CDR3 DNA: TGTGCCAGCAGCCTTACGGGACAGGGAATATACGAGCAGTACTTC. Its translation is CASSLTGQGIYEQYF.

For this clonotype: One junction end disagrees with the germline gene, perhaps due to a read error. CDR3 sequence (DNA): TGTGCCAGGAGCTGGGGACAGCCTGGAGAGACCCAGTACTTC. Encoded protein: CARSWGQPGETQYF. The V and J genes are TRBV5-4 and TRBJ2-5; 7 bases are a match to TRBD1. CDR1 and CDR2 from the germline V gene are SGHNT and YYREEE (reference sequence). The CDR3 has 14 amino acids.

This clonotype has just a few counts. This chain joins TRBV6-1 and TRBJ2-5; 10 bases match TRBD2. Trimming took 4 bases from V and 6 from J; bases not matched to a gene: 8. Germline assignment: CDR1 MNHNS and CDR2 SASEGT. CDR3 length: 15 amino acids. The CDR3 sequence is CASSGMSGRVKTQYF. The DNA of the CDR3 is TGTGCCAGCAGTGGGATGAGCGGGAGGGTAAAGACCCAGTACTTC.

For this clonotype: A much bigger clone sits one base away, suggesting this may be a read error. The chain joins TRBV6-2 or TRBV6-3 to TRBJ2-1, with 10 bases identical to TRBD2. Germline values: CDR1 MNHEY, CDR2 SVGEGT. The CDR3 is made up of 20 amino acids. The junction had 20 bases not matched to a gene; V was cut back by 5 bases and J by 4 bases. The CDR3 bases are TGTGCCAGCAGTCTCTATTCGGGACTAGCGCCCAGTTTGGGGTACAATGAGCAGTTCTTC. This encodes CASSLYSGLAPSLGYNEQFF.

About this clonotype itself: At one of its ends the junction is not consistent with the germline gene, which may arise from a read error. The CDR3 DNA follows: TGTGCCAGCAGCAGGACAGGAGAGAACACTGAAGATTTCTTT. This encodes CASSRTGENTEDFF. The chain has TRBV5-4 and TRBJ1-1; 7 nucleotides agree with TRBD1. The germline V gene has CDR1 SGHNT and CDR2 YYREEE (reference sequence). This CDR3 contains 14 residues.

This clonotype was detected only a few times. The chain combines TRBV6-5 with TRBJ2-2, with 10 bases that match TRBD1. The J segment lost 6 bases and the V segment lost 4 bases, leaving 11 bases of the junction unmatched. Germline V lookup: CDR1 MNHEY, CDR2 SVGAGI. This CDR3 region has 17 residues. CDR3 sequence: CASSSPGDRGRAGELFF. The CDR3 DNA sequence: TGTGCCAGCAGTTCGCCCGGGGACAGGGGCCGGGCCGGGGAGCTGTTTTTT.

The chain combines TRBV21-1 with TRBJ1-1; no DNA check was done on the table's D call, TRBD1. TRBV21-1 is a pseudogene. The CDR3 contains 15 residues. CDR3 nucleotides: TGTGCCAGCAGCCGCCGGACAGGGGGTAGAACTGAAGCTTTCTTT. It yields the protein CASSRRTGGRTEAFF.

With regard to this clonotype: The junction departs from the called germline gene at one end, perhaps through a read error. The chain links TRBV6-2 or TRBV6-3 to TRBJ2-2; 13 bases fit TRBD2. There are 19 residues in the CDR3. Germline V gene lookup returns CDR1 MNHEY and CDR2 SVGEGT. The DNA of the CDR3 is TGTGTCAGCAGTTACTCCGGACTAGCGGGAGTATTCGACATCGGGGAGCTGTTTTTT. Amino acid sequence: CVSSYSGLAGVFDIGELFF.

With regard to this clonotype: The germline gene is not matched at one end of the junction; a read error may be the cause. This chain uses TRBV29-1 with TRBJ2-1; D might be TRBD2 (6 bases). The CDR3 runs 17 residues. Germline V gene sequence: CDR1 SQVTM, CDR2 ANQGSEA. CDR3 sequence reads: CSVVSCRGLRDTNEQFF. The DNA for the CDR3 is TGCAGTGTTGTGAGCTGTAGGGGACTTCGGGATACCAATGAGCAGTTCTTC.